Listed below are T cell receptor beta chains from one sample, sequenced in a study of tumor and adjacent non-tumor tissue in lung cancer. Each CDR3 protein gets one entry after TCRdb re-called the multiplex PCR reads with MiXCR. The sample yields over 40,000 distinct CDR3 sequences, roughly 62% seen once. The sample comprised distant non-tumor lung tissue. These receptors were collected from a woman between 40 and 50 years old with non-small cell lung cancer. Both conserved end residues are part of each CDR3. D genes are given only for firm matches. Size tells how often a clone was seen (once, few, many) or the class of an expanded clone, and some rows leave it out.

v_gene	j_gene	abundance	d_gene	CDR3nt	CDR3aa
TRBV28	TRBJ2-1	-	TRBD2	TGTGTCAGCAGTCCGGGACTAGCGGGAGGGCCAATTCTCTACAATGAGCAGTTCTTC	CVSSPGLAGGPILYNEQFF
TRBV14	TRBJ2-7	few	-	TGTGCCTGCAGCCCCCTCTACGAGCAGTACTTC	CACSPLYEQYF
TRBV6-2/TRBV6-3	TRBJ2-7	-	TRBD2	TGTGCCAGCCTGTCGGCAGCGGGGCGAAACTACGAGCAGTACTTC	CASLSAAGRNYEQYF
TRBV30	TRBJ2-7	-	TRBD1	TGTGCCTGGAGTGTGGGGACAGGGGGCCAGGGCGAGCAATACTTC	CAWSVGTGGQGEQYF
TRBV9	TRBJ2-6	-	-	TGTGCCAGCAGCGGGACGCGGAACGCTGGGGCCGACGTCCTGACTTTC	CASSGTRNAGADVLTF
TRBV28	TRBJ2-1	-	-	TGTGCCAGCAGTTTATCAAGCGTTAACAATGAGCGGTTCTTC	CASSLSSVNNERFF
TRBV4-1	TRBJ2-5	-	-	TGCACTAGCAGCCAAGATCTGGACGGGGCCGAGACCCAGTACTTC	CTSSQDLDGAETQYF
TRBV11-2	TRBJ1-1	-	-	TGTGCCAGCAGCTTATGGTCAGGCCTGGCGGACACTGAAACTTTCTTT	CASSLWSGLADTETFF
TRBV10-2	TRBJ2-7	-	-	TGCGCCAGTAGTGAGAAGACACCCATTTTAGGGTACGAGCAGTACTTC	CASSEKTPILGYEQYF
TRBV6-2/TRBV6-3	TRBJ2-1	-	TRBD2	TGTGCCAGCATGCGAAGCGGGGGGTTGTACAATGAGCAGTCCTTC	CASMRSGGLYNEQSF
TRBV6-2/TRBV6-3	TRBJ1-2	once	-	TGTACCATCACGGACGCCTATGGCTACACCTTC	CTITDAYGYTF
TRBV7-9	TRBJ2-3	-	TRBD1	TGTGCCAGCAGCCCCTGGGGACAGGGGAACACAGGTACGCAGTATTTT	CASSPWGQGNTGTQYF
TRBV6-4	TRBJ2-2	-	-	TGTGCCAGCAGTGACTCTAGCACCGGGGAGCTGTTTTTT	CASSDSSTGELFF
TRBV11-2	TRBJ2-5	once	-	TGTGCCGGCAGTCTAAGACCAGCGGAGGGGGAGACCCAGTACTTC	CAGSLRPAEGETQYF
TRBV7-8	TRBJ2-1	many	-	TGTGCCAGCAGCTTAGCGGGGATTTTGCATCCTCAGTTCTTC	CASSLAGILHPQFF